Each of the 14 T cell receptor beta chains below was sequenced from the same sample in a study of shared clonotypes between healthy human individuals. Clones were read by immunoSEQ multiplex PCR, and TCRdb kept only the in-frame ones, dropping some. The sample has about 670,000 clones; less than 80% are singletons. The sample taken for sequencing was memory CD4+ T cells sorted from blood. The sample's subset: CD45RA-negative fraction. Receptors were obtained from a woman aged 25 to 39 in good health.

The chain uses TRBV7-8 and TRBJ2-7, with TRBD1 matching over 10 bases. The CDR3 length is 18 residues. Per the germline V gene, CDR1 is SGHVS and CDR2 is FQNEAQ. The junction had 18 bases not matched to a gene; V was cut back by 8 bases and J by 2 bases. The CDR3 here is CASRVRTGGTQTPYEQYF. The CDR3 bases are TGTGCCAGCCGGGTCCGGACAGGGGGGACCCAGACCCCCTACGAGCAGTACTTC.

The chain recombines TRBV27 with TRBJ2-1; no clear D gene. The CDR3 spans 15 residues. Germline loops: CDR1 MNHEY, CDR2 SMNVEV (reference sequence). Trimming removed 5 bases at V and 0 bases at J, with 11 bases between. The CDR3 loop reads CASSLVPSSYNEQFF. The DNA of the CDR3 is TGTGCCAGCAGTCTAGTACCAAGCTCCTACAATGAGCAGTTCTTC.

The genes are TRBV7-7 and TRBJ2-1, with TRBD1 matching over 9 bases. Germline V gene data show CDR1 as SSHAT and CDR2 as FNYEAQ (reference sequence). The CDR3 has 15 amino acids. V lost 5 bases to trimming and J lost 3 bases; unmatched junction nucleotides: 5. CDR3 residues: CASSEGTGYYNEQFF. The CDR3 region has the DNA TGTGCCAGCAGCGAGGGGACAGGGTACTACAATGAGCAGTTCTTC.

This clone was found many times. Other DNA sequences in the same sample also yield this CDR3. J is TRBJ1-1 and V is TRBV18; 7 bases agree with TRBD1. This CDR3 has 14 residues. Germline V gene lookup returns CDR1 KGHSH and CDR2 LQKENI. With 3 bases clipped from V and 7 bases from J, the junction kept 8 bases outside the gene matches. CDR3 DNA: TGTGCCAGCTCACCCCAGGGACAGCCTAATGAAGCTTTCTTT. As protein: CASSPQGQPNEAFF.

The V gene is TRBV20-1, the J gene TRBJ2-4; the D gene is possibly TRBD1 (6 bases). Germline CDR1 is DFQATT and CDR2 is SNEGSKA (reference sequence). The CDR3 contains 11 residues. V was clipped by 7 bases and J by 6 bases, with 10 bases between them. The CDR3 sequence is CSGGPGNIQYF. CDR3 bases: TGCAGTGGGGGGCCAGGAAACATTCAGTACTTC.

The chain combines TRBV7-8 with TRBJ2-7; 12 bases are shared with TRBD2. The CDR3 consists of 18 residues. Trimming took 0 bases from V and 3 from J; bases not matched to a gene: 9. Germline V gene lookup returns CDR1 SGHVS and CDR2 FQNEAQ. CDR3 residues: CASSLARTSGTHYYEQYF. CDR3 nucleotides: TGTGCCAGCAGCTTAGCAAGGACTAGCGGGACCCACTACTACGAGCAGTACTTC.

Turning to this clone: Other DNA sequences within the sample encode an identical CDR3. This chain links TRBV28 with TRBJ2-4, with D tentatively TRBD1 (5 bases). Trimming removed 6 bases at V and 7 bases at J, with 10 bases between. Germline CDR1 MDHEN, CDR2 SYDVKM. This CDR3 comprises 12 residues. CDR3 loop: CASRTAGNIQYF. CDR3 in DNA: TGTGCCAGCAGGACAGCCGGGAACATTCAGTACTTC.

The J gene is TRBJ1-5, the V gene TRBV18, with TRBD1 identical over 12 bases. This CDR3 is 17 amino acids long. Trimming at V came to 1 base and at J to 5 bases, leaving 6 bases not matched to a gene. Per the germline V gene, CDR1 is KGHSH and CDR2 is LQKENI. This CDR3 is CASSPRAGQGADQPQHF. CDR3 DNA sequence: TGTGCCAGCTCACCACGGGCGGGACAGGGGGCTGATCAGCCCCAGCATTTT.

This clone was seen a single time. The chain uses TRBV15 and TRBJ2-7, with TRBD2 identical over 9 bases. The CDR3 covers 15 residues. The germline CDR1 and CDR2 sequences are LNHNV and YYDKDF (reference sequence). V dropped 0 bases and J dropped 3; count of bases not matched to a gene: 3. CDR3 in amino acids: CATSREPSGNYEQYF. CDR3 in DNA: TGTGCCACCAGCAGAGAACCTAGCGGGAACTACGAGCAGTACTTC.

This clone was seen ten or more times. V is TRBV4-2 and J is TRBJ2-5, with TRBD2 matching 7 bases. The germline V gene encodes CDR1 LGHNA and CDR2 YNFKEQ. V gave up 6 bases and J gave up 6 bases; unmatched junction bases: 7. The CDR3 is 13 residues long. CDR3 region: CASRGGSLKTQYF. The CDR3 DNA reads TGTGCCAGCAGGGGGGGGAGTTTGAAGACCCAGTACTTC.

The CDR3 DNA reads as TGTGCCAGCTCACCTGACCTCGGGACAGGGGACCACTATGGCTACACCTTC. Translating it yields CASSPDLGTGDHYGYTF. The V and J genes are TRBV18 and TRBJ1-2; TRBD1 matches 10 bases. Per the germline V gene, CDR1 is KGHSH and CDR2 is LQKENI. This CDR3 spans 17 amino acids. The junction had 10 bases not matched to a gene; V was cut back by 3 bases and J by 3 bases.

V gene TRBV23-1 combines with J gene TRBJ2-7; unclear D gene. TRBV23-1 is annotated as an ORF whose role is uncertain. The CDR3 contains 13 residues. Between the trimmed V and J ends, which lost 10 bases and 4 bases, there was a span of 17 bases. The CDR3 protein is CATHANPKYEQYF. The CDR3 region has the DNA TGCGCCACACACGCTAACCCCAAGTACGAGCAGTACTTC.

This chain joins TRBV28 and TRBJ2-7, with 9 bases identical to TRBD1. The CDR3 consists of 18 residues. In germline, CDR1 is MDHEN, CDR2 SYDVKM. The ends lost 5 bases at V and 4 bases at J; junction bases unmatched: 18. This chain's CDR3 is CASSTLFGGQGNLYEQYF. The CDR3 nucleotides are TGTGCCAGCAGTACCCTCTTTGGTGGACAGGGGAATTTATACGAGCAGTACTTC.

The V call is TRBV19, the J call TRBJ2-7; tentative D call: TRBD2 (6 bases). Germline loops: CDR1 LNHDA, CDR2 SQIVND (reference sequence). This CDR3 region has 14 residues. With 3 bases removed from V and 5 bases from J, the gap between germline ends came to 14 bases. The chain's CDR3 is CASSIGGLVNEQYF. The DNA of the CDR3 is TGTGCCAGTAGTATCGGGGGTCTAGTGAACGAGCAGTACTTC.